This T cell receptor beta chain was sequenced during a study of beta chain features in type 1 diabetes. Broader study findings: Using cDNA template may skew counts toward highly expressing activated cells. The similarity of naive, central memory and Treg TCRB repertoires appeared greater among patients than among healthy donors. More deletions and fewer insertions at VDJ junctions were found in patients with type 1 diabetes.

The study reverse transcribed the entire isolated RNA, so it sequenced expressed TCRB transcripts. Naive, central memory and regulatory T cell samples averaged about 3.57 million immunoSEQ reads each. The method was immunoSEQ multiplex PCR; TCRdb's version includes in-frame clones alone and lacks a portion of them. The data contain roughly 180,000 clones, about 13% of them singletons. Regarding this clone: Antigen specificity is unknown.

This CDR3 region has 13 residues. Germline V gene lookup returns CDR1 MNHEY and CDR2 SVGAGI. J lost 7 bases, V lost 5 bases, and 5 bases had no gene match. The J gene is TRBJ1-5, the V gene TRBV6-5; 7 nucleotides match TRBD1. The source of this sequence is a woman between 18 and 29 years old in good health. Material: central memory CD4+ T cells from blood. CDR3 sequence: CASSRQGKQPQHF. The CDR3 nucleotides are TGTGCCAGCAGTCGACAGGGTAAACAGCCCCAGCATTTT.